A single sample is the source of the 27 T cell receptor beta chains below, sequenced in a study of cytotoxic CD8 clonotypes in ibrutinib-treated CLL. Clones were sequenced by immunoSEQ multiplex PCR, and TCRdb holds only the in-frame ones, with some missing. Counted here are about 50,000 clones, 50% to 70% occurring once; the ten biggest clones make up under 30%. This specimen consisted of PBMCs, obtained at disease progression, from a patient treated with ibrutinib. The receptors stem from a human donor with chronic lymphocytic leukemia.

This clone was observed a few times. The CDR3 here is CASSLLDRENTEAFF. DNA of the CDR3: TGTGCCAGCAGCTTGCTTGACAGGGAAAACACTGAAGCTTTCTTT. This sequence joins TRBV5-6 and TRBJ1-1, with 7 bases identical to TRBD1. J gave up 2 bases and V 1 base, and 5 bases lay outside the gene matches. Germline V lookup: CDR1 SGHDT, CDR2 YYEEEE. The CDR3 length is 15 residues.

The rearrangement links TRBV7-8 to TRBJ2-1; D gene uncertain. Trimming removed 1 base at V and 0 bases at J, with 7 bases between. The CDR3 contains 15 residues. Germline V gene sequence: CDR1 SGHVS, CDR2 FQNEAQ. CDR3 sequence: CASSLGTSSYNEQFF. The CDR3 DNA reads TGTGCCAGCAGCTTAGGGACCTCCTCCTACAATGAGCAGTTCTTC. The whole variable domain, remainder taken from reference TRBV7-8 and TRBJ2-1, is GAGVSQSPRYKVAKRGQDVALRCDPISGHVSLFWYQQALGQGPEFLTYFQNEAQLDKSGLPSDRFFAERPEGSVSTLKIQRTQQEDSAVYLCASSLGTSSYNEQFFGPGTRLTVL.

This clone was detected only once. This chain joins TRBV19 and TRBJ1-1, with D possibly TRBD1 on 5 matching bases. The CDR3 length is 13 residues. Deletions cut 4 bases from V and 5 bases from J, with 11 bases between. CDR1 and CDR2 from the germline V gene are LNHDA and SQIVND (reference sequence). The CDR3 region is CASSTGRGTEAFF. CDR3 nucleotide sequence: TGTGCCAGTAGTACGGGACGGGGGACTGAAGCTTTCTTT.

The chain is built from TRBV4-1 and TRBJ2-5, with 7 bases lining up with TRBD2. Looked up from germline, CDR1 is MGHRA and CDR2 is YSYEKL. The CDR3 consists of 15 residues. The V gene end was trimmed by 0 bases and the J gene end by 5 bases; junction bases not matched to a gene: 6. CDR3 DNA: TGCGCCAGCAGCCAAGAGGGGGGGATTGCGGAGACCCAGTACTTC. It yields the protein CASSQEGGIAETQYF.

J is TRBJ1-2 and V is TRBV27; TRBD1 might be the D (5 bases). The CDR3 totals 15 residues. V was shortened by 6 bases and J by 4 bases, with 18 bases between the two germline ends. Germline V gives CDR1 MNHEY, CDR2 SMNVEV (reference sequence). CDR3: CASREVGGASYGYTF. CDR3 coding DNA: TGTGCCAGCAGGGAGGTCGGAGGGGCGAGCTATGGCTACACCTTC.

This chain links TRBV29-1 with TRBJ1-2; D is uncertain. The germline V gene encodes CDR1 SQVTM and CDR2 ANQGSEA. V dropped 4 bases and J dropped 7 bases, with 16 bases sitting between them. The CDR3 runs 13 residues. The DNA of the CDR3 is TGCAGCGTTGCGGAACTCCTCGCTAGTGGCTACACCTTC. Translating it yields CSVAELLASGYTF.

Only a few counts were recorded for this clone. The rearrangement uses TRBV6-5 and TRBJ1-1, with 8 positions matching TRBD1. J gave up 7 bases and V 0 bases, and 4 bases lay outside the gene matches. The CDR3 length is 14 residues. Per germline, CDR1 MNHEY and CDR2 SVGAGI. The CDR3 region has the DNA TGTGCCAGCAGTTACTCGACAGGGGTGAATGAAGCTTTCTTT. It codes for CASSYSTGVNEAFF.

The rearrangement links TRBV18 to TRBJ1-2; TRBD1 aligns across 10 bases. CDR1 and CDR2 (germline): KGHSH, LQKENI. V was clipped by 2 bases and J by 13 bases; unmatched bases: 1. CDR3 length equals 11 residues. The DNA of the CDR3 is TGTGCCAGCTCACCAGACAGGGGGCTCACCTTC. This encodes CASSPDRGLTF.

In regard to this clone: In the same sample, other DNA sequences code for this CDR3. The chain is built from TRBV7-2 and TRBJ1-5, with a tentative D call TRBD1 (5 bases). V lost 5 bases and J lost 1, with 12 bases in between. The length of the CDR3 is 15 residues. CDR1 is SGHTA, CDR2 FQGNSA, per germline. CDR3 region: CASSRMGVSNQPQHF. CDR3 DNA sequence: TGTGCCAGCAGCCGCATGGGGGTAAGCAATCAGCCCCAGCATTTT. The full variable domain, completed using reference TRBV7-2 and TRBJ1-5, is GAGVSQSPSNKVTEKGKDVELRCDPISGHTALYWYRQSLGQGLEFLIYFQGNSAPDKSGLPSDRFSAERTGGSVSTLTIQRTQQEDSAVYLCASSRMGVSNQPQHFGDGTRLSIL.

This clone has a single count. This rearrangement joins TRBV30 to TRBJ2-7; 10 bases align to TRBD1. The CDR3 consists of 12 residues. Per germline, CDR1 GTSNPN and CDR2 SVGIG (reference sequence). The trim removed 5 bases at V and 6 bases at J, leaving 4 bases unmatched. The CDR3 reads CAWGDRGFEQYF. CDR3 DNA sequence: TGTGCCTGGGGGGACAGGGGTTTCGAGCAGTACTTC.

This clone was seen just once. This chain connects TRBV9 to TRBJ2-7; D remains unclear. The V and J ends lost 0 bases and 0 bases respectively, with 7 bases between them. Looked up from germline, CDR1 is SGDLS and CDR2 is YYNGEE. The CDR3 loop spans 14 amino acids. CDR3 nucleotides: TGTGCCAGCAGCGTAGATGTAGCCTCCTACGAGCAGTACTTC. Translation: CASSVDVASYEQYF.

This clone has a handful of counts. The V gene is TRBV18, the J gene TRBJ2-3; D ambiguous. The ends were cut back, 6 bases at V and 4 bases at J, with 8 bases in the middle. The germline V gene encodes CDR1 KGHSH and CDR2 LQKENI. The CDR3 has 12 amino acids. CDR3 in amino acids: CASSHIADTQYF. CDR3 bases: TGTGCCAGCTCCCATATAGCAGATACGCAGTATTTT.

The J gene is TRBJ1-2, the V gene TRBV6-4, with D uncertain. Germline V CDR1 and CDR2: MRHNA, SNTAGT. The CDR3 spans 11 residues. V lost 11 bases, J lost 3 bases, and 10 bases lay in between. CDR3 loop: CARPVYYGYTF. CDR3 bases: TGTGCCCGACCAGTCTACTATGGCTACACCTTC.

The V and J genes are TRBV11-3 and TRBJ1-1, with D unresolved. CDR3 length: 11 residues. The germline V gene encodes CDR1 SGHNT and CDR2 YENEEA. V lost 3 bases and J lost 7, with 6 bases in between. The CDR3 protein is CASSFYNEAFF. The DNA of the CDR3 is TGTGCCAGCAGCTTCTATAATGAAGCTTTCTTT.

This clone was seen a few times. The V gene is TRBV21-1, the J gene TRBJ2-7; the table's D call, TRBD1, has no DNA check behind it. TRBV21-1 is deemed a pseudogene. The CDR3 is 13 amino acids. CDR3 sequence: CASNPDRDYEQYF. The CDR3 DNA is TGTGCCAGCAATCCGGACAGGGACTACGAGCAGTACTTC.

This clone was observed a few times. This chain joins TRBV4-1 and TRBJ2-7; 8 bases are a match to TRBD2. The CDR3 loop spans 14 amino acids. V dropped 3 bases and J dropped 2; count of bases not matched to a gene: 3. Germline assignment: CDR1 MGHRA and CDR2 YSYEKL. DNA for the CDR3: TGCGCCAGCAGCCACGTAGCGGGGCCCTACGAGCAGTACTTC. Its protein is CASSHVAGPYEQYF.

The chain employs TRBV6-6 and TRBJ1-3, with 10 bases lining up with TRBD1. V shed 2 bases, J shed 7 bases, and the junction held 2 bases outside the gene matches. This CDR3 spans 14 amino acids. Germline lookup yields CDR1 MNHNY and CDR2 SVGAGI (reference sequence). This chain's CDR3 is CASSYGGQGNTIYF. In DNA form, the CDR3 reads TGTGCCAGCAGTTACGGGGGACAGGGGAACACCATATATTTT.

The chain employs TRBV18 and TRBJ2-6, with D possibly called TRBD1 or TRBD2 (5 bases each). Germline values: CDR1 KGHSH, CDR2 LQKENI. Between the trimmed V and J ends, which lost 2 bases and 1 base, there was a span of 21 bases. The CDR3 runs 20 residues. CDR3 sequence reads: CASSPRILGIEGSGANVLTF. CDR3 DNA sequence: TGTGCCAGCTCACCAAGGATATTGGGGATAGAGGGGTCTGGGGCCAACGTCCTGACTTTC.

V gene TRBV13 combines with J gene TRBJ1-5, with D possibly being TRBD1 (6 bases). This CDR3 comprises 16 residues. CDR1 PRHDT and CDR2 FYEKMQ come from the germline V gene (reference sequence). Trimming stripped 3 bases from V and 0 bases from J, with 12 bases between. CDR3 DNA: TGTGCCAGCAGCTTGACCAGGGGCTTTAGCAATCAGCCCCAGCATTTT. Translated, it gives CASSLTRGFSNQPQHF.

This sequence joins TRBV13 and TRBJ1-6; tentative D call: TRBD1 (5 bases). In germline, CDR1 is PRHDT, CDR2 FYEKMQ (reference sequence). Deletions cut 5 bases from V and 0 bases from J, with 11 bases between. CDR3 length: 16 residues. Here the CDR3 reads CASSLATGSYNSPLHF. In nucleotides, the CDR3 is TGTGCCAGCAGCCTCGCCACAGGCTCCTATAATTCACCCCTCCACTTT.

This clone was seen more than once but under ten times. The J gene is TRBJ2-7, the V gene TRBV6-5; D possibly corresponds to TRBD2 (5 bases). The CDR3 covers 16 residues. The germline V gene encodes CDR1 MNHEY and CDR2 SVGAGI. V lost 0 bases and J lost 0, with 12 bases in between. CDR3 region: CASSYSRRASSYEQYF. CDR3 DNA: TGTGCCAGCAGTTACTCCCGGCGGGCCTCCTCCTACGAGCAGTACTTC.

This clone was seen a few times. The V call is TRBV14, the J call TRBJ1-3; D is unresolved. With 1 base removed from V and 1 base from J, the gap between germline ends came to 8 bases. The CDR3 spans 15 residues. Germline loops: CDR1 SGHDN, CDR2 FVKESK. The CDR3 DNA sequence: TGTGCCAGCAGCCAAGCGGCGGTTTCTGGAAACACCATATATTTT. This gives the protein CASSQAAVSGNTIYF.

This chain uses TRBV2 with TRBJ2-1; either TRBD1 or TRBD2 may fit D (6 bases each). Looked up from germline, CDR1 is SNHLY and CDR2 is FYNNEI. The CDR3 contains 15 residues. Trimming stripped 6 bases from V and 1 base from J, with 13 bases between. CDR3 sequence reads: CASRGTGASYNEQFF. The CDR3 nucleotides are TGTGCCAGCAGGGGAACGGGGGCTTCCTACAATGAGCAGTTCTTC.

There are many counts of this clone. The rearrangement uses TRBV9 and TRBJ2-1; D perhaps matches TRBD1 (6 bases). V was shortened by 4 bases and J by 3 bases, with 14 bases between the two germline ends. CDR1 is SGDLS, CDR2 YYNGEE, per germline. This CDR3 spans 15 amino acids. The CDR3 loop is CASSSQGFNYNEQFF. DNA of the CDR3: TGTGCCAGCAGCTCCCAGGGGTTTAACTACAATGAGCAGTTCTTC.

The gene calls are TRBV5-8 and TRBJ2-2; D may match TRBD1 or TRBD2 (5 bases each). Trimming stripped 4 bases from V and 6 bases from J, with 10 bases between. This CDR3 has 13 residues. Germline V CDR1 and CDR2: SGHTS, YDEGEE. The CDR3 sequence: CASSAPGPGELFF. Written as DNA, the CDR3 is TGTGCCAGCAGCGCTCCGGGGCCCGGGGAGCTGTTTTTT.

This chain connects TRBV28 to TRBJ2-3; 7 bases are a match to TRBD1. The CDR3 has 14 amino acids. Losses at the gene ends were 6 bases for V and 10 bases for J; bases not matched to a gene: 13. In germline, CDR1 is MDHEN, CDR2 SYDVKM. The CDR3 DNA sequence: TGTGCCAGCAGACCCTCTAGGGGGCTACTAGCGCAGTATTTT. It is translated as CASRPSRGLLAQYF.

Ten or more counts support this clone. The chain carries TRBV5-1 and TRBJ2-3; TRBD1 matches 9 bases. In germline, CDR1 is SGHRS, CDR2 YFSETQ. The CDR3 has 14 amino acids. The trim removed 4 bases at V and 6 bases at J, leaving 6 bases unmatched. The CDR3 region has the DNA TGCGCCAGCAGCCTCGGACAGGGGTTGGATACGCAGTATTTT. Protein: CASSLGQGLDTQYF.